Shown below are 14 T cell receptor beta chains from a single sample sequenced in a study of shared clonotypes between healthy human individuals. This table comes from immunoSEQ multiplex PCR, and its TCRdb copy is limited to in-frame clones, with some not included. The sample holds a few hundred thousand clones, around 97% seen once. The sequenced sample consisted of naive CD4+ T cells sorted from blood. The subset was: CD45RA+ positively selected. The source of these receptors is a woman in her twenties or thirties in good health.

This clone was seen a single time. The chain has TRBV7-9 and TRBJ2-7; 9 nucleotides match TRBD1. CDR3 length equals 15 residues. The germline gives CDR1 SEHNR, CDR2 FQNEAQ (reference sequence). The junction had 8 bases not matched to a gene; V was cut back by 1 base and J by 7 bases. CDR3 sequence (DNA): TGTGCCAGCAGCTTAGATTCACAGGGGGCGCGGGAGCAGTACTTC. Encoded protein: CASSLDSQGAREQYF.

This clone has a single count. This chain uses TRBV7-9 with TRBJ1-1; D gene unclear. The V gene's germline CDR1 is SEHNR and CDR2 FQNEAQ (reference sequence). V lost 6 bases and J lost 0, with 11 bases in between. The CDR3 totals 14 residues. In DNA form, the CDR3 reads TGTGCCAGCAGGCCTAAAAGAATGAACACTGAAGCTTTCTTT. This translates into CASRPKRMNTEAFF.

This chain connects TRBV9 to TRBJ2-6; 8 bases map to TRBD1. V lost 0 bases and J lost 4; bases outside the gene matches: 6. Per germline, CDR1 SGDLS and CDR2 YYNGEE. The CDR3 totals 17 residues. The CDR3 DNA reads TGTGCCAGCAGCGTAGTCGCGGACAGGGCCGGGGCCAACGTCCTGACTTTC. This sequence encodes CASSVVADRAGANVLTF. The full variable domain, rest sourced from reference TRBV9 and TRBJ2-6, is DSGVTQTPKHLITATGQRVTLRCSPRSGDLSVYWYQQSLDQGLQFLIQYYNGEERAKGNILERFSAQQFPDLHSELNLSSLELGDSALYFCASSVVADRAGANVLTFGAGSRLTVL.

The rearrangement links TRBV7-9 to TRBJ2-7; 11 nucleotides agree with TRBD2. The CDR3 contains 18 residues. The J segment lost 1 base and the V segment lost 5 bases, leaving 13 bases of the junction unmatched. Germline CDR1 and CDR2: SEHNR and FQNEAQ (reference sequence). The CDR3 DNA reads TGTGCCAGCAGCGACTCGGGGGCTAGCGGGAGGCGTTCCTACGAGCAGTACTTC. This gives the protein CASSDSGASGRRSYEQYF. The full variable domain, its missing parts supplied by reference TRBV7-9 and TRBJ2-7, is DTGVSQNPRHKITKRGQNVTFRCDPISEHNRLYWYRQTLGQGPEFLTYFQNEAQLEKSRLLSDRFSAERPKGSFSTLEIQRTEQGDSAMYLCASSDSGASGRRSYEQYFGPGTRLTVT.

The rearrangement uses TRBV28 and TRBJ1-2; 7 bases align to TRBD1. The germline V gene encodes CDR1 MDHEN and CDR2 SYDVKM. V dropped 5 bases and J dropped 1; count of bases not matched to a gene: 13. The CDR3 contains 17 residues. CDR3 protein: CASSPLSWAGGNYGYTF. Here the CDR3 DNA reads TGTGCCAGCAGTCCCCTGTCCTGGGCAGGGGGTAACTATGGCTACACCTTC.

V gene TRBV28 combines with J gene TRBJ2-3; 12 bases match TRBD2. V shed 1 base, J shed 5 bases, and the junction held 7 bases outside the gene matches. The CDR3 covers 17 residues. CDR1 MDHEN and CDR2 SYDVKM come from the germline V gene. The CDR3 coding sequence is TGTGCCAGCAGTTTATTTACTCTAGCGGGAGGGCAAGATACGCAGTATTTT. Its protein product is CASSLFTLAGGQDTQYF.

The V gene is TRBV6-6, the J gene TRBJ2-7; 9 nucleotides line up with TRBD1. The CDR3 is 16 amino acids. The junction had 15 bases not matched to a gene; V was cut back by 6 bases and J by 6 bases. The germline gives CDR1 MNHNY, CDR2 SVGAGI (reference sequence). The CDR3 reads CASSPRAHSTGGEQYF. Written as DNA, the CDR3 is TGTGCCAGCAGCCCCAGGGCCCACTCGACAGGGGGCGAGCAGTACTTC.

The V call is TRBV7-9, the J call TRBJ1-1; D is ambiguous. V was clipped by 7 bases and J by 2 bases, with 17 bases between them. CDR1 is SEHNR and CDR2 is FQNEAQ in the germline V gene (reference sequence). The CDR3 length is 15 residues. The CDR3 sequence: CASNRWGERNTEAFF. The CDR3 DNA sequence: TGTGCCAGCAACCGATGGGGAGAGAGAAACACTGAAGCTTTCTTT.

The chain recombines TRBV9 with TRBJ2-1; 12 bases agree with TRBD2. Looked up from germline, CDR1 is SGDLS and CDR2 is YYNGEE. There are 19 residues in the CDR3. The V and J ends lost 0 bases and 5 bases, in that order; junction bases with no gene match: 12. In nucleotides, the CDR3 is TGTGCCAGCAGCGTAGGGCTAGCGGGAGGGCCAGGCGAAAACAATGAGCAGTTCTTC. This translates into CASSVGLAGGPGENNEQFF.

This chain uses TRBV7-3 with TRBJ2-3; unclear D gene. V gave up 2 bases and J gave up 2 bases, with 8 bases separating them. The CDR3 is made up of 14 amino acids. The germline gives CDR1 SGHTA, CDR2 FQGTGA. CDR3 sequence reads: CASSLLPDTDTQYF. The CDR3, as DNA: TGTGCCAGCAGCTTATTGCCAGACACAGATACGCAGTATTTT.

The CDR3 sequence is CSVELLKDGEQYF. The CDR3 DNA follows: TGCAGCGTTGAACTCCTGAAAGATGGCGAGCAGTACTTC. The V gene is TRBV29-1, the J gene TRBJ2-7; D is unclear. The CDR3 contains 13 residues. Germline V gives CDR1 SQVTM, CDR2 ANQGSEA. V lost 2 bases and J 6 bases, leaving 14 bases between the germline ends.

The chain couples TRBV28 to TRBJ2-1; 8 bases map to TRBD2. Germline V gene data show CDR1 as MDHEN and CDR2 as SYDVKM. CDR3 size: 17 residues. Trimming removed 0 bases from V and 0 bases from J; junction bases left unmatched: 4. For the CDR3, the DNA is TGTGCCAGCAGTTTATGGTATACTAGCGGCTCCTACAATGAGCAGTTCTTC. It translates to CASSLWYTSGSYNEQFF.

The chain is built from TRBV2 and TRBJ1-1; maybe TRBD1 (5 bases). The CDR3 loop spans 15 amino acids. Between the trimmed V and J ends, which lost 3 bases and 0 bases, there was a span of 11 bases. Germline loops: CDR1 SNHLY, CDR2 FYNNEI. CDR3: CASSEQGSMNTEAFF. CDR3 sequence (DNA): TGTGCCAGCAGTGAGCAGGGTTCGATGAACACTGAAGCTTTCTTT.

V and J are TRBV19 and TRBJ1-2, with a weak D call TRBD1 (6 bases). Germline V CDR1 and CDR2: LNHDA, SQIVND (reference sequence). The CDR3 extends over 14 amino acids. Trimming left V 5 bases short and J 4 bases short, with 14 bases between. CDR3 amino acids: CASSPQSDSYGYTF. The CDR3 nucleotides read TGTGCCAGTAGTCCCCAATCGGACAGCTATGGCTACACCTTC. The complete variable domain, with remaining parts taken from reference TRBV19 and TRBJ1-2, reads DGGITQSPKYLFRKEGQNVTLSCEQNLNHDAMYWYRQDPGQGLRLIYYSQIVNDFQKGDIAEGYSVSREKKESFPLTVTSAQKNPTAFYLCASSPQSDSYGYTFGSGTRLTVV.